These 30 T cell receptor beta chains were sequenced from one sample in a study of PD-L1 blockade in urothelial cancer. Assay used: immunoSEQ multiplex PCR; TCRdb lists only in-frame clones, some missing. The repertoire consists of about 38,000 clones, with around 90% occurring once and the leading ten covering around 8.3%. The input for sequencing was PBMCs, taken around atezolizumab (anti-PD-L1) treatment. The source is a man aged 65-85 years with urothelial cancer.

The V and J genes are TRBV2 and TRBJ1-5; D not resolved. Germline CDR1 SNHLY, CDR2 FYNNEI. Trimming took 4 bases from V and 0 from J, leaving 7 bases between them. This CDR3 is 14 amino acids long. CDR3 loop: CASSAVYSNQPQHF. The CDR3 DNA reads as TGTGCCAGCAGTGCGGTGTATAGCAATCAGCCCCAGCATTTT.

This clone came up once. The chain couples TRBV27 to TRBJ2-4; D possibly corresponds to TRBD1 (6 bases). The germline V gene encodes CDR1 MNHEY and CDR2 SMNVEV (reference sequence). The ends were cut back, 8 bases at V and 0 bases at J, with 14 bases in the middle. This CDR3 has 15 residues. The CDR3 here is CASARTALAKNIQYF. The CDR3 coding sequence is TGTGCCAGCGCTCGGACAGCTCTAGCCAAAAACATTCAGTACTTC.

V gene TRBV19 combines with J gene TRBJ1-5; 7 bases match TRBD1. The CDR3 runs 14 residues. Germline V gives CDR1 LNHDA, CDR2 SQIVND (reference sequence). Trimming cost V 6 bases and J 5 bases; bases outside gene matches: 7. The CDR3 region is CASRPLQGHQPQHF. The CDR3 DNA is TGTGCCAGTAGGCCTTTACAGGGGCATCAGCCCCAGCATTTT.

The CDR3 here is CASSEPLGGEYF. CDR3 bases: TGCGCCAGCAGCGAACCACTAGGAGGGGAGTACTTC. The chain carries TRBV5-1 and TRBJ2-5; D is perhaps TRBD2 (6 bases). With 4 bases removed from V and 12 bases from J, the gap between germline ends came to 16 bases. The germline gives CDR1 SGHRS, CDR2 YFSETQ. This CDR3 is 12 amino acids long.

This clone was found once. The chain has TRBV11-1 and TRBJ2-1, with D maybe TRBD1 (6 bases). This CDR3 has 14 amino acids. From germline, CDR1 is SGHAT and CDR2 FQDESV (reference sequence). Trimming stripped 4 bases from V and 8 bases from J, with 15 bases between. As DNA, the CDR3 is TGTGCCAGCAGCTCACGAAGCAGGGGAGATGAGCAGTTCTTC. It specifies CASSSRSRGDEQFF.

The rearrangement joins TRBV6-5 to TRBJ2-1; 11 bases match TRBD1. From germline, CDR1 is MNHEY and CDR2 SVGAGI. This CDR3 has 13 residues. J was trimmed by 10 bases and V by 11 bases; bases with no gene match: 10. The CDR3 reads CAARGQGVREQFF. CDR3 DNA sequence: TGTGCCGCCCGGGGACAGGGGGTGAGGGAGCAGTTCTTC.

This chain uses TRBV15 with TRBJ2-4; possibly TRBD1 for D (7 bases). Germline assignment: CDR1 LNHNV and CDR2 YYDKDF (reference sequence). The CDR3 extends over 17 amino acids. Trimming shortened V by 1 base and J by 9 bases, and 22 bases separated the two germline ends. CDR3 residues: CATSRGQGGGPIGIQYF. CDR3 DNA sequence: TGTGCCACCAGCAGAGGTCAGGGGGGCGGCCCTATAGGCATTCAGTACTTC.

The J gene is TRBJ2-7, the V gene TRBV30; 7 nucleotides align to TRBD2. The junction had 4 bases not matched to a gene; V was cut back by 8 bases and J by 6 bases. There are 10 residues in the CDR3. Germline CDR1 and CDR2: GTSNPN and SVGIG (reference sequence). The CDR3 DNA is TGTGCCGGGGGGGGAGTCGAGCAGTACTTC. The encoded protein is CAGGGVEQYF.

The chain carries TRBV5-5 and TRBJ1-2; D not resolved. This CDR3 spans 13 amino acids. The V and J ends lost 0 bases and 13 bases respectively, with 16 bases between them. The germline gives CDR1 SGHKS, CDR2 YYEKEE (reference sequence). The CDR3, as DNA: TGTGCCAGCAGCTTGGCCCGTGGAGGTGGATGCACCTTC. Translation gives CASSLARGGGCTF.

The chain is built from TRBV18 and TRBJ2-6; D may be TRBD1 (6 bases). Germline CDR1 is KGHSH and CDR2 is LQKENI. The CDR3 has 17 amino acids. V lost 2 bases and J lost 0, with 11 bases in between. The CDR3 sequence is CASSPRQVLSGANVLTF. The DNA for the CDR3 is TGTGCCAGCTCACCAAGACAGGTACTCTCTGGGGCCAACGTCCTGACTTTC.

V and J are TRBV5-1 and TRBJ2-3; 8 bases are shared with TRBD1. The CDR3 has 14 residues. CDR1 and CDR2 from the germline V gene are SGHRS and YFSETQ. V was clipped by 4 bases and J by 4 bases; unmatched bases: 5. CDR3 sequence reads: CASSEDRGSDTQYF. CDR3 sequence (DNA): TGCGCCAGCAGCGAAGACAGGGGATCAGATACGCAGTATTTT. Using reference TRBV5-1 and TRBJ2-3 for the parts outside the CDR3, the full variable domain is KAGVTQTPRYLIKTRGQQVTLSCSPISGHRSVSWYQQTPGQGLQFLFEYFSETQRNKGNFPGRFSGRQFSNSRSEMNVSTLELGDSALYLCASSEDRGSDTQYFGPGTRLTVL.

The chain joins TRBV2 to TRBJ1-4; weak D call: TRBD1 (6 bases). Per germline, CDR1 SNHLY and CDR2 FYNNEI. This CDR3 comprises 14 residues. V lost 1 base and J 9 bases, leaving 12 bases between the germline ends. The CDR3: CASSEGRGEQKLFF. The CDR3 DNA reads TGTGCCAGCAGTGAAGGCAGGGGCGAACAAAAACTGTTTTTT. Using reference TRBV2 and TRBJ1-4 for the parts outside the CDR3, the full variable domain is EPEVTQTPSHQVTQMGQEVILRCVPISNHLYFYWYRQILGQKVEFLVSFYNNEISEKSEIFDDQFSVERPDGSNFTLKIRSTKLEDSAMYFCASSEGRGEQKLFFGSGTQLSVL.

The J gene is TRBJ2-6, the V gene TRBV28; D might be TRBD1 (6 bases). This CDR3 comprises 17 residues. Trimming shortened V by 3 bases and J by 0 bases, and 12 bases separated the two germline ends. CDR1 and CDR2 from the germline V gene are MDHEN and SYDVKM. The CDR3 protein is CASSFGQILSGANVLTF. The CDR3 DNA is TGTGCCAGCAGTTTCGGACAGATACTCTCTGGGGCCAACGTCCTGACTTTC.

The chain is built from TRBV28 and TRBJ1-2; 10 nucleotides match TRBD1. This CDR3 spans 17 amino acids. Germline CDR1 and CDR2: MDHEN and SYDVKM. The J segment lost 2 bases and the V segment lost 3 bases, leaving 9 bases of the junction unmatched. This CDR3 is CASSFPGQGTANYGYTF. CDR3 in DNA: TGTGCCAGCAGTTTCCCGGGACAGGGGACGGCGAACTATGGCTACACCTTC.

The rearrangement uses TRBV9 and TRBJ2-7; 10 bases map to TRBD2. Losses at the gene ends were 4 bases for V and 6 bases for J; bases not matched to a gene: 7. CDR1 SGDLS and CDR2 YYNGEE come from the germline V gene. This CDR3 has 14 amino acids. The DNA of the CDR3 is TGTGCCAGCAGCAAACTAGCGGGGAGTTTCGAGCAGTACTTC. It codes for CASSKLAGSFEQYF. The full variable domain, with the rest looked up from reference TRBV9 and TRBJ2-7, is DSGVTQTPKHLITATGQRVTLRCSPRSGDLSVYWYQQSLDQGLQFLIQYYNGEERAKGNILERFSAQQFPDLHSELNLSSLELGDSALYFCASSKLAGSFEQYFGPGTRLTVT.

The rearrangement links TRBV28 to TRBJ2-3, with D perhaps matching TRBD2 (7 bases). The CDR3 extends over 12 amino acids. Looked up from germline, CDR1 is MDHEN and CDR2 is SYDVKM. The V end lost 2 bases, the J end lost 10 bases, and 10 bases lay between the germline ends. Here the CDR3 DNA reads TGTGCCAGCAGTTTAGCGGGGGCAGCGCAGTATTTT. It is translated as CASSLAGAAQYF.

CDR3: CASNVGGRAHYEQYF. For the CDR3, the DNA is TGTGCCAGCAACGTCGGCGGGAGGGCCCACTACGAGCAGTACTTC. The genes are TRBV6-1 and TRBJ2-7, with 9 nucleotides matching TRBD2. V was pared by 7 bases and J by 3 bases, with 10 bases of the junction left unmatched. The CDR3 consists of 15 residues. From germline, CDR1 is MNHNS and CDR2 SASEGT.

This chain links TRBV27 with TRBJ2-7; unclear D gene. The germline CDR1 and CDR2 sequences are MNHEY and SMNVEV (reference sequence). V was clipped by 8 bases and J by 1 base, with 21 bases between them. The CDR3 loop spans 16 amino acids. CDR3 bases: TGTGCCAGCCAAACCCATGGAACTGGCGGATCCTACGAGCAGTACTTC. Amino acids: CASQTHGTGGSYEQYF.

This sequence joins TRBV7-2 and TRBJ2-3, with D possibly being TRBD1 (6 bases). The V end was cut by 10 bases, the J end by 3 bases, with 14 bases between. The CDR3 sequence is 13 residues long. CDR1 SGHTA and CDR2 FQGNSA come from the germline V gene. CDR3 region: CATNPRGTDTQYF. The CDR3 nucleotides read TGTGCCACCAATCCCAGGGGAACAGATACGCAGTATTTT.

This sequence joins TRBV18 and TRBJ2-1; unclear D gene. Trimming removed 6 bases from V and 8 bases from J, with 11 bases in between. The CDR3 is 12 residues long. Per the germline V gene, CDR1 is KGHSH and CDR2 is LQKENI. The DNA of the CDR3 is TGTGCCAGCTCGAAGCCTCCCGATGAGCAGTTCTTC. Translating gives CASSKPPDEQFF. The whole variable domain, remainder taken from reference TRBV18 and TRBJ2-1, is NAGVMQNPRHLVRRRGQEARLRCSPMKGHSHVYWYRQLPEEGLKFMVYLQKENIIDESGMPKERFSAEFPKEGPSILRIQQVVRGDSAAYFCASSKPPDEQFFGPGTRLTVL.

This chain links TRBV2 with TRBJ2-2; D might be TRBD1 (6 bases). The CDR3 covers 13 residues. Trimming took 4 bases from V and 7 from J, leaving 10 bases between them. Germline V gene sequence: CDR1 SNHLY, CDR2 FYNNEI. CDR3 amino acids: CASSVGAIGELFF. The CDR3 DNA reads as TGTGCCAGCAGTGTGGGGGCGATCGGGGAGCTGTTTTTT. Variable domain in full (rest from reference TRBV2 and TRBJ2-2): EPEVTQTPSHQVTQMGQEVILRCVPISNHLYFYWYRQILGQKVEFLVSFYNNEISEKSEIFDDQFSVERPDGSNFTLKIRSTKLEDSAMYFCASSVGAIGELFFGEGSRLTVL.

This rearrangement joins TRBV2 to TRBJ2-3, with D possibly being TRBD2 (5 bases). Germline lookup yields CDR1 SNHLY and CDR2 FYNNEI. V lost 8 bases and J 0 bases, leaving 12 bases between the germline ends. This CDR3 comprises 14 residues. DNA of the CDR3: TGTGCCAGCGGAGGACGGGTGAGCACAGATACGCAGTATTTT. The encoded protein is CASGGRVSTDTQYF. Drawing the rest from reference TRBV2 and TRBJ2-3, the complete variable domain is EPEVTQTPSHQVTQMGQEVILRCVPISNHLYFYWYRQILGQKVEFLVSFYNNEISEKSEIFDDQFSVERPDGSNFTLKIRSTKLEDSAMYFCASGGRVSTDTQYFGPGTRLTVL.

V and J are TRBV29-1 and TRBJ2-2; TRBD2 agrees at 9 bases. This CDR3 has 15 residues. Germline assignment: CDR1 SQVTM and CDR2 ANQGSEA. The trim removed 4 bases at V and 2 bases at J, leaving 5 bases unmatched. The CDR3: CSVAASGVNTGELFF. As DNA, the CDR3 is TGCAGCGTTGCGGCTAGCGGGGTAAACACCGGGGAGCTGTTTTTT.

This sequence joins TRBV9 and TRBJ2-4; no reliable D call. Per germline, CDR1 SGDLS and CDR2 YYNGEE. The length of the CDR3 is 14 residues. V was shortened by 3 bases and J by 3 bases, with 10 bases between the two germline ends. The CDR3 nucleotides read TGTGCCAGCAGCGCCGGAGTGGGCAAAAACATTCAGTACTTC. Encoded protein: CASSAGVGKNIQYF.

This chain links TRBV28 with TRBJ1-1; TRBD1 matches at 7 bases. CDR1 is MDHEN, CDR2 SYDVKM, per germline. V trimming: 6 bases; J trimming: 4 bases; junction bases outside the gene matches: 17. The CDR3 totals 17 residues. CDR3 in DNA: TGTGCCAGCAGCGGGTCGTTAGGGGGCGGGGCGGGCACTGAAGCTTTCTTT. Its translation is CASSGSLGGGAGTEAFF.

The chain recombines TRBV18 with TRBJ1-4, with unresolved D. The CDR3 extends over 15 amino acids. Germline-derived CDR1 and CDR2 are KGHSH and LQKENI. V was trimmed by 2 bases and J by 8 bases, leaving 15 bases between them. CDR3 residues: CASSPFSGVTEKLFF. CDR3 coding DNA: TGTGCCAGCTCACCATTTTCAGGTGTCACAGAAAAACTGTTTTTT.

CDR3 residues: CASRDIFETYEQYF. For the CDR3, the DNA is TGTGCCAGCCGAGACATCTTCGAGACCTACGAGCAGTACTTC. The chain couples TRBV6-1 to TRBJ2-7, with D unresolved. Trimming left V 8 bases short and J 2 bases short, with 16 bases between. This CDR3 comprises 14 residues. Per the germline V gene, CDR1 is MNHNS and CDR2 is SASEGT.

This clone appeared a few times. The V gene is TRBV7-7, the J gene TRBJ2-2; weak D call: TRBD2 (5 bases). This CDR3 is 12 amino acids long. Germline loops: CDR1 SSHAT, CDR2 FNYEAQ (reference sequence). Trimming removed 5 bases from V and 8 bases from J, with 9 bases in between. The CDR3: CASSRGPGELFF. CDR3 in DNA: TGTGCCAGCAGCCGAGGGCCAGGGGAGCTGTTTTTT.

The V gene is TRBV5-1, the J gene TRBJ2-3, with 14 bases matching TRBD2. The length of the CDR3 is 16 residues. Germline assignment: CDR1 SGHRS and CDR2 YFSETQ. V was clipped by 3 bases and J by 6 bases; unmatched bases: 6. The CDR3 loop reads CASSWGLAGASDTQYF. The CDR3 DNA sequence: TGCGCCAGCAGCTGGGGACTAGCGGGAGCCTCCGATACGCAGTATTTT.

The chain links TRBV6-1 to TRBJ2-2, with a tentative D call TRBD1 (5 bases). This CDR3 region has 12 residues. Deletions cut 6 bases from V and 10 bases from J, with 12 bases between. Germline CDR1 MNHNS, CDR2 SASEGT. CDR3 DNA sequence: TGTGCCAGCAGCGGGTGGGGCCAGGAGCTGTTTTTT. Translated: CASSGWGQELFF.